This TCR beta chain was recorded in a study of shared clonotypes between healthy human individuals. CDR1 is GTSNPN and CDR2 is SVGIG in the germline V gene (reference sequence). Trimming took 3 bases from V and 3 from J, leaving 9 bases between them. This CDR3 is 12 amino acids long. Study results and caveats: Roughly 5% of naive CD4 clonotypes were common to a handful of donors.

Produced via immunoSEQ multiplex PCR; TCRdb's table is partial and in-frame only. The sample carries 2 million to 2.5 million clones, under 97% recorded once. Of note for this clone: What it binds is unknown.

This TCR was recovered from a man aged 18 to 29 in good health. V usage is TRBV30 and J usage is TRBJ2-7; no definite D call. Sequences were obtained from naive CD4+ T cells sorted from blood. This sample's subset: CD45RA+ positively selected. As DNA, the CDR3 is TGTGCCTGGAGGAAACAGCTCTACGAGCAGTACTTC. Amino acids: CAWRKQLYEQYF.